Listed here are 17 T cell receptor beta chains from one sample, sequenced in a study of blood T cell repertoires in COVID-19 (dated by TCRdb to 2020 to 2021). The receptor library was made with the immunoSEQ multiplex PCR assay. The immuneACCESS repertoire file appears here via TCRdb, limited to in-frame rearrangements. These files lack a portion of the clones; in checked studies, under half of the deficit traces to unresolved V genes, and the cause of the others is not known. In all, the sample holds more than 65,000 clones, and around 80% of those were seen once. The ten most abundant clones make up approximately 10% of the sample. Source material: peripheral blood. These receptors came from a woman aged 50 to 65 with acute or convalescent COVID-19.

This sequence joins TRBV5-1 and TRBJ1-3; 8 bases line up with TRBD1. The J segment lost 4 bases and the V segment lost 1 base, leaving 16 bases of the junction unmatched. The CDR3 spans 19 residues. Germline values: CDR1 SGHRS, CDR2 YFSETQ. The CDR3 DNA is TGCGCCAGCAGCTTGAGTGCCCCGGGACAGGACTGGATAGGAAACACCATATATTTT. Its translation: CASSLSAPGQDWIGNTIYF. Combining the CDR3 with reference TRBV5-1 and TRBJ1-3 gives the whole variable domain KAGVTQTPRYLIKTRGQQVTLSCSPISGHRSVSWYQQTPGQGLQFLFEYFSETQRNKGNFPGRFSGRQFSNSRSEMNVSTLELGDSALYLCASSLSAPGQDWIGNTIYFGEGSWLTVV.

This clone was recorded only once. The chain is built from TRBV3-1 (or the pseudogene TRBV3-2) and TRBJ2-7, with TRBD2 identical over 10 bases. Germline V lookup: CDR1 LGHDT, CDR2 YNNKEL (reference sequence). V lost 6 bases and J lost 3; bases outside the gene matches: 5. The CDR3 consists of 14 residues. Written as DNA, the CDR3 is TGTGCCAGCAGATGGACTAGCGGTGGCTACGAGCAGTACTTC. This sequence encodes CASRWTSGGYEQYF.

This clone was recorded only once. The J gene is TRBJ2-1, the V gene TRBV23-1; the D gene is possibly TRBD1 (6 bases). TRBV23-1 belongs to the ORF category, with a function that is uncertain. V lost 4 bases to trimming and J lost 7 bases, with 20 bases between them. This CDR3 comprises 16 residues. CDR3 nucleotides: TGCGCCAGCAGTCTAAACCGGGACACAACGATAAATGAGCAGTTCTTC. Protein: CASSLNRDTTINEQFF.

The V call is TRBV18, the J call TRBJ1-2, with D possibly being TRBD1 (5 bases). From germline, CDR1 is KGHSH and CDR2 LQKENI. V shed 3 bases and J shed 6 bases, with 11 bases lying between them. This CDR3 has 13 amino acids. CDR3 residues: CASSPNAGDGYTF. Here the CDR3 DNA reads TGTGCCAGCTCACCCAATGCGGGGGATGGCTACACCTTC.

The rearrangement links TRBV27 to TRBJ2-7, with 10 positions matching TRBD1. Trimming removed 5 bases from V and 3 bases from J; junction bases left unmatched: 7. In germline, CDR1 is MNHEY, CDR2 SMNVEV (reference sequence). CDR3 length: 15 residues. The CDR3 DNA reads as TGTGCCAGCAGTCCCGGGACAGGGGTTAGCTACGAGCAGTACTTC. Protein: CASSPGTGVSYEQYF.

This sequence joins TRBV4-2 and TRBJ1-6; 9 bases fit TRBD1. The CDR3 runs to 18 residues. Germline CDR1 LGHNA, CDR2 YNFKEQ. V was pared by 0 bases and J by 8 bases, with 11 bases of the junction left unmatched. The CDR3 spells CASSQDFPGTGLYSPLHF. The DNA of the CDR3 is TGTGCCAGCAGCCAAGATTTCCCCGGGACAGGGTTATATTCACCCCTCCACTTT.

The chain carries TRBV11-2 and TRBJ1-1; tentative D call: TRBD1 (5 bases). Germline CDR1 SGHAT, CDR2 FQNNGV. The ends were cut back, 0 bases at V and 1 base at J, with 15 bases in the middle. The CDR3 contains 17 residues. CDR3: CASSLDGWNRRNTEAFF. DNA of the CDR3: TGTGCCAGCAGCTTAGACGGTTGGAACAGGAGGAACACTGAAGCTTTCTTT.

V and J are TRBV6-1 and TRBJ1-5, with TRBD1 as a possible D gene (6 bases). Germline V gives CDR1 MNHNS, CDR2 SASEGT. V dropped 3 bases and J dropped 2 bases, with 11 bases sitting between them. This CDR3 has 15 amino acids. CDR3 amino acids: CASSDTGLGNQPQHF. In nucleotides, the CDR3 is TGTGCCAGCAGTGACACAGGGTTGGGCAATCAGCCCCAGCATTTT.

The CDR3 protein is CASSTSAGASYEQYF. The CDR3 coding sequence is TGCGCCAGCAGCACGTCAGCGGGGGCTTCCTACGAGCAGTACTTC. The V call is TRBV5-1, the J call TRBJ2-7, with 8 bases lining up with TRBD2. Germline lookup yields CDR1 SGHRS and CDR2 YFSETQ. V trimming: 4 bases; J trimming: 1 base; junction bases outside the gene matches: 7. The CDR3 sequence is 15 residues long.

This rearrangement joins TRBV3-1 (or the pseudogene TRBV3-2) to TRBJ2-1; 10 nucleotides line up with TRBD2. The V and J ends lost 6 bases and 4 bases, in that order; junction bases with no gene match: 6. Looked up from germline, CDR1 is LGHDT and CDR2 is YNNKEL (reference sequence). CDR3 size: 15 residues. The CDR3 coding sequence is TGTGCCAGCAGTCCGAGCGGGGGGGCGTACAATGAGCAGTTCTTC. Translation: CASSPSGGAYNEQFF.

The chain couples TRBV19 to TRBJ1-1; 7 bases align to TRBD1. V dropped 3 bases and J dropped 1; count of bases not matched to a gene: 2. There are 14 residues in the CDR3. Germline CDR1 LNHDA, CDR2 SQIVND (reference sequence). For the CDR3, the DNA is TGTGCCAGTAGTATGGGGGACAGGAACACTGAAGCTTTCTTT. Translated: CASSMGDRNTEAFF.

The chain employs TRBV5-6 and TRBJ2-1; TRBD1 matches 7 bases. CDR3 length equals 18 residues. V was clipped by 4 bases and J by 1 base; unmatched bases: 14. The germline gives CDR1 SGHDT, CDR2 YYEEEE. The CDR3 DNA sequence: TGTGCCAGCAGCACGGAAGACAGGGTTTTTGCGTCCTACAATGAGCAGTTCTTC. Translation gives CASSTEDRVFASYNEQFF.

The chain has TRBV4-2 and TRBJ2-3, with TRBD2 matching 10 bases. V shed 0 bases, J shed 3 bases, and the junction held 0 bases outside the gene matches. CDR1 is LGHNA, CDR2 YNFKEQ, per germline. This CDR3 is built from 15 residues. The CDR3, as DNA: TGTGCCAGCAGCCAAGAACTAGCGGGAACAGATACGCAGTATTTT. Encoded protein: CASSQELAGTDTQYF.

The rearrangement joins TRBV6-5 to TRBJ2-1; 7 bases match TRBD1. Germline assignment: CDR1 MNHEY and CDR2 SVGAGI. The length of the CDR3 is 14 residues. Trimming cost V 5 bases and J 4 bases; bases outside gene matches: 5. The CDR3 nucleotides read TGTGCCAGCAGTATAAAGACAGGGTACAATGAGCAGTTCTTC. This translates into CASSIKTGYNEQFF.

This clone was seen a handful of times. The chain joins TRBV19 to TRBJ2-5; 9 bases align to TRBD1. The CDR3 spans 15 residues. CDR1 is LNHDA and CDR2 is SQIVND in the germline V gene (reference sequence). The J segment lost 4 bases and the V segment lost 4 bases, leaving 7 bases of the junction unmatched. The CDR3 sequence is CASSKNRGQGETQYF. The CDR3 coding sequence is TGTGCCAGTAGTAAGAACAGGGGGCAGGGAGAGACCCAGTACTTC. Full variable domain (missing parts from reference TRBV19 and TRBJ2-5): DGGITQSPKYLFRKEGQNVTLSCEQNLNHDAMYWYRQDPGQGLRLIYYSQIVNDFQKGDIAEGYSVSREKKESFPLTVTSAQKNPTAFYLCASSKNRGQGETQYFGPGTRLLVL.

This rearrangement joins TRBV7-2 to TRBJ1-3; D remains unclear. The germline V and J ends were trimmed by 3 bases and 0 bases, with 9 bases remaining between them. CDR1 and CDR2 from the germline V gene are SGHTA and FQGNSA. The CDR3 is 15 amino acids. This chain's CDR3 is CASSFRLSSGNTIYF. The CDR3 bases are TGTGCCAGCAGCTTCAGGTTAAGCTCTGGAAACACCATATATTTT.

This clone was counted between two and nine times. The V call is TRBV9, the J call TRBJ2-7; D perhaps matches TRBD1 (6 bases). V lost 7 bases to trimming and J lost 5 bases, with 13 bases between them. Looked up from germline, CDR1 is SGDLS and CDR2 is YYNGEE. This CDR3 region has 12 residues. CDR3 in amino acids: CASGRGPNEQYF. CDR3 coding DNA: TGTGCCAGCGGCAGGGGTCCCAACGAGCAGTACTTC.